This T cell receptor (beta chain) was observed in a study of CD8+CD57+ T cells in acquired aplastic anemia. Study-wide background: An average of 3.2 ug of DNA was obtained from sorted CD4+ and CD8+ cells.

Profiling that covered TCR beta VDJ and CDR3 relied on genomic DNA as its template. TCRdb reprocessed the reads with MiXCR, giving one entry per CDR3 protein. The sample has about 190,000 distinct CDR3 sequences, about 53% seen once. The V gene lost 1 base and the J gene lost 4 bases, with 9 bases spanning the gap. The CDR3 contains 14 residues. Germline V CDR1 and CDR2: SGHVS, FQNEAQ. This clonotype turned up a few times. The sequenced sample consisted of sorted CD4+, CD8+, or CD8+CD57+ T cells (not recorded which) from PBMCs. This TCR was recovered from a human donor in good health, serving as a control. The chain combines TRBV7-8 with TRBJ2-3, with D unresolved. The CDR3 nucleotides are TGTGCCAGCAGCTTAGACCTCAGGTCAGATACGCAGTATTTT. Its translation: CASSLDLRSDTQYF.